The table lists the clone carrying this T cell receptor beta chain with a few counts. CDR1 is SGHRS, CDR2 YFSETQ, per germline. V lost 1 base, J lost 5 bases, and 9 bases stayed unmatched. The CDR3 contains 16 residues. TCRdb reprocessed the RT-PCR reads via MiXCR and lists one record per CDR3 protein. This sample yields almost 700,000 distinct CDR3 sequences, of which 13% to 15% are seen a single time; 3.6% belongs to the top ten. Sequencing was done on a sample of memory CD4+ T cells from blood. The chain joins TRBV5-1 to TRBJ1-5; 7 nucleotides align to TRBD1. This clonotype was obtained from a female donor in good health, serving as a healthy control. CDR3 sequence reads: CASSLIPGGIDQPQHF. CDR3 sequence (DNA): TGCGCCAGCAGCTTGATCCCAGGGGGTATTGATCAGCCCCAGCATTTT.